This T cell receptor beta chain stems from a study of blood T cell repertoires in COVID-19. As for this clone: The same CDR3 also results from other DNA sequences found in this sample.

The ends were cut back, 2 bases at V and 1 base at J, with 6 bases in the middle. The CDR3 length is 13 residues. The germline V gene encodes CDR1 SGHRS and CDR2 YFSETQ. Repertoires were generated with immunoSEQ multiplex PCR, while TCRdb's copy carries only in-frame clones and drops some. The table has approximately 210,000 clones, approximately 80% seen once. Sequencing input: peripheral blood. This chain connects TRBV5-1 to TRBJ1-1, with a weak D call TRBD1 (6 bases). The receptor comes from a human donor in a cohort sampled during active COVID-19. CDR3 sequence: CASSLQGNTEAFF. As DNA, the CDR3 is TGCGCCAGCAGCTTACAGGGGAACACTGAAGCTTTCTTT.